This TCR beta chain was recorded in a study of cytomegalovirus exposure and HLA in healthy donors. Study in general: An earlier analysis identified approximately 110 million unique TCR beta sequences in approximately 170 million T cells. General study results and limits: A further, later analysis showed that HLA-associated TCR beta chains (compared with equally common others) were more clonally expanded. For TCR beta chains, V- and J-gene trimming was later linked to a missense DCLRE1C variant.

It was with 60 Vbeta and 13 Jbeta primers that the PCR ran. Produced via immunoSEQ multiplex PCR; TCRdb's table is partial and in-frame only. The sample includes 200,000 or so clones, approximately 84% of them seen just once. This CDR3 spans 14 amino acids. Germline V gene data show CDR1 as MGHDK and CDR2 as SYGVNS. V gave up 8 bases and J gave up 4 bases; unmatched junction bases: 6. Notes on this clone: What it recognizes is unknown.

The material sequenced was PBMCs. The chain joins TRBV25-1 to TRBJ2-3; TRBD2 matches 10 bases. This sequence was found in a boy aged 5 to 17 in good health and CMV-seronegative. The CDR3 DNA reads TGTGCCAGCGGGCAGGGACTAGCGTCAGATACGCAGTATTTT. Translated: CASGQGLASDTQYF.